This TCR beta chain was recorded in a study of T cells in Graves' hyperthyroidism and ophthalmopathy. Study conclusions and caveats: Clonotypes that were expanded in thyroid above 0.001 mostly appeared in blood too.

To note about this clonotype: Antigen unknown. The CDR3 does not close with the conserved phenylalanine or tryptophan, likely indicating a read error.

Pregnant or lactating patients were excluded, as were those with uncontrolled infection or other autoimmune disease. Clinical symptoms, serum thyroxine and TRAb, thyroid ultrasound and orbital computed tomography were used for the diagnoses. Researchers amplified the TCR beta CDR3 regions from RNA transcripts. Primed by the HTBI set, a first-round RT-PCR was run on the TCR CDR3. MiXCR, applied by TCRdb to the multiplex PCR reads, yields one record per CDR3 protein. The sample lists hundreds of thousands of distinct CDR3 sequences; about 15% were seen once. With 6 bases removed from V and 1 base from J, the gap between germline ends came to 9 bases. Germline V gene data show CDR1 as MNHNS and CDR2 as SASEGT. This CDR3 is 14 amino acids long.

Sequenced input: blood. The clonotype was recovered from a man in his late teens or twenties with Graves' ophthalmopathy. J is TRBJ2-2 and V is TRBV6-1; D not certain. CDR3 protein: CASRAEKNTGELFC. The DNA for the CDR3 is TGTGCCAGCAGGGCCGAGAAGAACACCGGGGAGCTGTTTTGT.